The rows below give T cell receptor beta chains drawn from one sample of a study of T cell responses to AZD1222 COVID-19 vaccine. Data came from immunoSEQ multiplex PCR; TCRdb stores just in-frame clones and leaves some out. The data hold approximately 61,000 clones, with around 81% observed a single time. The material sequenced was peripheral blood, taken 28 days after the second AZD1222 dose. The receptors derive from an adult who received the AZD1222 COVID-19 vaccine. CDR3s include the opening cysteine and the closing phenylalanine or tryptophan. D genes are given only for firm matches. The listing skips clone size in some rows; elsewhere it reads once, few, many or a size class.

j_call,cdr3_length,d_call,clone_size,v_call,cdr3_aa,cdr3_nt
TRBJ2-7,17,TRBD1,-,TRBV2,CASSEVSGTVSPYEQYF,TGTGCCAGCAGTGAAGTTAGTGGGACAGTATCTCCCTACGAGCAGTACTTC
TRBJ2-1,14,-,once,TRBV9,CASSVSGSYNEQFF,TGTGCCAGCAGCGTAAGCGGGTCCTACAATGAGCAGTTCTTC
TRBJ2-1,14,TRBD2,-,TRBV2,CASRGTSGVNEQFF,TGTGCCAGCAGGGGGACTAGCGGGGTCAATGAGCAGTTCTTC
TRBJ2-7,14,-,few,TRBV29-1,CSVGASTSSYEQYF,TGCAGCGTTGGGGCCTCGACCAGTTCCTACGAGCAGTACTTC
TRBJ2-7,14,-,-,TRBV27,CASSLVVDYPEQYF,TGTGCCAGCAGTTTAGTTGTCGACTATCCCGAGCAGTACTTC
TRBJ2-7,14,-,few,TRBV30,CAWSVGGSFYEQYF,TGTGCCTGGAGTGTTGGGGGGTCTTTCTACGAGCAGTACTTC
TRBJ1-6,15,-,-,TRBV9,CASSSRGDRNSPLHF,TGTGCCAGCAGCTCCCGGGGGGATAGGAATTCACCCCTCCACTTT
TRBJ1-1,16,TRBD1,once,TRBV3-1/TRBV3-2,CASSQEFEGARTEAFF,TGTGCCAGCAGCCAAGAGTTTGAGGGGGCGCGAACTGAAGCTTTCTTT
TRBJ1-5,14,-,-,TRBV28,CASRPPGPNQPQHF,TGTGCCAGCAGACCCCCGGGCCCCAATCAGCCCCAGCATTTT
TRBJ2-5,16,-,-,TRBV6-5,CASSYSRGGVAETQYF,TGTGCCAGCAGTTACTCGAGGGGCGGCGTGGCGGAGACCCAGTACTTC
TRBJ2-1,13,-,once,TRBV15,CATSRGDVGEQFF,TGTGCCACCAGCAGAGGGGACGTAGGTGAGCAGTTCTTC
TRBJ2-5,13,-,once,TRBV12-3/TRBV12-4,CASSLGYQETQYF,TGTGCCAGCAGCTTGGGGTACCAAGAGACCCAGTACTTC
TRBJ2-7,13,-,once,TRBV9,CASSPQPGDEQYF,TGTGCCAGCAGCCCCCAACCGGGGGACGAGCAGTACTTC
TRBJ2-7,15,TRBD2,once,TRBV5-6,CASSPRTSGSYEQYF,TGTGCCAGCAGCCCCCGGACTAGCGGGAGTTACGAGCAGTACTTC
TRBJ2-7,14,-,once,TRBV6-2/TRBV6-3,CASSYSGVRYEQYF,TGTGCCAGCAGTTACTCGGGGGTTCGGTACGAGCAGTACTTC
TRBJ1-3,15,-,few,TRBV7-9,CASSLAQGYRNTIYF,TGTGCCAGCAGCTTAGCGCAGGGATACAGAAACACCATATATTTT
TRBJ2-2,15,TRBD1,-,TRBV7-9,CASSPRDRVAGELFF,TGTGCCAGCAGCCCAAGGGACAGGGTGGCCGGGGAGCTGTTTTTT
TRBJ2-7,15,TRBD2,-,TRBV19,CASSSQASGSYEQYF,TGTGCCAGTAGTTCTCAGGCTAGCGGGAGTTACGAGCAGTACTTC
TRBJ1-3,14,-,-,TRBV30,CAWSVAVSGNTIYF,TGTGCCTGGAGTGTCGCGGTGTCTGGAAACACCATATATTTT
TRBJ1-3,16,-,-,TRBV5-1,CASSLGDGGLGNTIYF,TGCGCCAGCAGCTTGGGGGACGGAGGGCTGGGAAACACCATATATTTT
TRBJ2-7,15,-,-,TRBV4-2,CASSQSIGEGYEQYF,TGTGCCAGCAGCCAATCAATCGGCGAAGGGTACGAGCAGTACTTC
TRBJ1-6,13,-,-,TRBV27,CASSKTPNSPLHF,TGTGCCAGCAGTAAAACCCCTAATTCACCCCTCCACTTT
TRBJ2-7,14,-,-,TRBV19,CASSIGAAFYEQYF,TGTGCCAGTAGTATAGGGGCAGCCTTCTACGAGCAGTACTTC
TRBJ2-7,15,TRBD1,few,TRBV12-5,CASALSGTGRQNWFF,TGTGCTAGTGCTCTCTCCGGGACAGGGAGGCAAAATTGGTTCTTC
TRBJ1-1,12,TRBD1,-,TRBV29-1,CSYDRGITEAFF,TGCAGCTACGACAGGGGCATCACTGAAGCTTTCTTT
TRBJ1-5,17,-,-,TRBV7-2,CASSLVSGQGPNQPQHF,TGTGCCAGCAGCTTAGTGTCGGGGCAGGGTCCGAATCAGCCCCAGCATTTT
TRBJ2-3,17,TRBD2,-,TRBV19,CASSTFLLAGFTDTQYF,TGTGCCAGTAGTACATTCCTTCTAGCGGGTTTCACAGATACGCAGTATTTT
TRBJ1-1,13,-,-,TRBV18,CASSLGDRTEAFF,TGTGCCAGCTCACTCGGGGATCGCACTGAAGCTTTCTTT
TRBJ1-5,15,TRBD1,once,TRBV19,CASRITGGAGQPQHF,TGTGCCAGTAGGATAACAGGGGGCGCGGGTCAGCCCCAGCATTTT
TRBJ2-1,13,TRBD2,-,TRBV19,CASGGSSYNEQFF,TGTGCCAGTGGCGGGAGCTCCTACAATGAGCAGTTCTTC
TRBJ2-5,13,TRBD1,-,TRBV28,CASRGTGKETQYF,TGTGCCAGCAGAGGGACAGGGAAAGAGACCCAGTACTTC
TRBJ2-5,15,TRBD1,-,TRBV11-2,CASSAMTGVSETQYF,TGTGCCAGCAGCGCGATGACAGGGGTGTCAGAGACCCAGTACTTC
TRBJ2-7,13,-,-,TRBV2,CASSEAVTYEQYF,TGTGCCAGCAGTGAAGCGGTAACCTACGAGCAGTACTTC
TRBJ2-7,13,-,-,TRBV25-1,CASRGISPSEQYF,TGTGCCAGCAGGGGGATCTCCCCAAGCGAGCAGTACTTC
TRBJ1-5,15,-,-,TRBV19,CASSIDPSGNQPQHF,TGTGCCAGTAGTATAGACCCGAGCGGGAATCAGCCCCAGCATTTT
TRBJ2-7,13,-,-,TRBV19,CATRPGPLYEQYF,TGTGCCACGAGACCGGGACCATTATACGAGCAGTACTTC